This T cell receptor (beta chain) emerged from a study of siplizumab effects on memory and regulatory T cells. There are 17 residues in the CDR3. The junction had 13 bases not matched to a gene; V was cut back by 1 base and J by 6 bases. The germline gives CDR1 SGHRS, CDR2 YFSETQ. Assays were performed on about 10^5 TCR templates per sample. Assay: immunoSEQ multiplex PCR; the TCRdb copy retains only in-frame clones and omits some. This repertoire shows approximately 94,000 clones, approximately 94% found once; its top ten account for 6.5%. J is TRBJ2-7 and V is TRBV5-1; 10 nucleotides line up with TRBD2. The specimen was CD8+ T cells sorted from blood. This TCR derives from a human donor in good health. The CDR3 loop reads CASSLSASGRLSAEQYF. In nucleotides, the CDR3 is TGCGCCAGCAGCTTGAGTGCTAGCGGGAGACTTTCTGCCGAGCAGTACTTC.